These 25 T cell receptor beta chains originate from one sample sequenced in a study of T cells in Graves' hyperthyroidism and ophthalmopathy. Amplification of TCR beta CDR3 regions was performed using RNA transcripts as template. In the first-round RT-PCR of the TCR CDR3, the HTBI primer set was used. TCRdb re-analysed the multiplex PCR reads in MiXCR, keeping a single row per CDR3 protein. The table includes approximately 610,000 distinct CDR3 sequences, over 12% detected once. The sequenced sample consisted of blood. Receptors originate from a woman in her thirties or forties with Graves' ophthalmopathy.

This clonotype was observed many times. J is TRBJ2-7 and V is TRBV27, with TRBD2 matching 9 bases. V dropped 2 bases and J dropped 2; count of bases not matched to a gene: 7. The CDR3 runs 16 residues. Germline loops: CDR1 MNHEY, CDR2 SMNVEV (reference sequence). CDR3 sequence: CASSLAGVAGAYEQYF. The CDR3 nucleotides are TGTGCCAGCAGTTTAGCGGGGGTAGCGGGAGCCTACGAGCAGTACTTC.

This chain uses TRBV12-3 or TRBV12-4 with TRBJ2-5; 10 nucleotides match TRBD2. CDR3 length: 17 residues. Losses at the gene ends were 5 bases for V and 4 bases for J; bases not matched to a gene: 13. The chain's CDR3 is CASSRPYLAGEGETQYF. The DNA for the CDR3 is TGTGCCAGCAGTCGGCCATACCTAGCGGGAGAGGGAGAGACCCAGTACTTC.

This clonotype was seen ten or more times. The CDR3 DNA sequence: TGTGCCACCAGTTCGCAGGGCTACGAGCAGTACTTC. It codes for CATSSQGYEQYF. The chain is built from TRBV24-1 and TRBJ2-7; D may be TRBD1 (5 bases). Trimming left V 6 bases short and J 3 bases short, with 8 bases between. This CDR3 comprises 12 residues. Germline values: CDR1 KGHDR, CDR2 SFDVKD.

Comment on this clonotype: This may be a read error, as it is one base from a much larger clone. The chain employs TRBV7-9 and TRBJ2-7, with D perhaps TRBD2 (6 bases). CDR1 is SEHNR and CDR2 is FQNEAQ in the germline V gene (reference sequence). The CDR3 has 14 residues. CDR3 coding DNA: TGTACCAGCAGCACCCGACTAGAATCCCACGAGCAGTACTTC. This gives the protein CTSSTRLESHEQYF.

This chain uses TRBV7-2 with TRBJ2-5, with D possibly matching TRBD1 (6 bases). The CDR3 has 15 amino acids. Germline loops: CDR1 SGHTA, CDR2 FQGNSA. The ends were cut back, 5 bases at V and 4 bases at J, with 17 bases in the middle. CDR3 coding DNA: TGTGCCAGCAGCGGCGGCCCGGGCAGGGGAGAGACCCAGTACTTC. This gives the protein CASSGGPGRGETQYF.

This clonotype was counted a few times. J is TRBJ2-7 and V is TRBV30, with D perhaps matching TRBD1 or TRBD2 (8 bases each). The CDR3 is 15 residues long. V lost 0 bases and J 5 bases, leaving 17 bases between the germline ends. The germline V gene has CDR1 GTSNPN and CDR2 SVGIG (reference sequence). DNA for the CDR3: TGTGCCTGGAGTGTACCAGCGGGGGACAGGCACGAGCAGTACTTC. Translating it yields CAWSVPAGDRHEQYF.

This clonotype was recorded at least ten times. The chain carries TRBV19 and TRBJ2-5, with 12 positions matching TRBD2. V lost 5 bases, J lost 5 bases, and 6 bases stayed unmatched. Per the germline V gene, CDR1 is LNHDA and CDR2 is SQIVND (reference sequence). CDR3 length: 15 amino acids. The CDR3 protein is CASSPGLAGWETQYF. The DNA of the CDR3 is TGTGCCAGTAGTCCTGGACTAGCGGGGTGGGAGACCCAGTACTTC.

This clonotype showed up many times. The chain joins TRBV28 to TRBJ2-5; TRBD1 aligns across 7 bases. This CDR3 has 16 amino acids. The germline V gene encodes CDR1 MDHEN and CDR2 SYDVKM. Trimming at V came to 7 bases and at J to 2 bases, leaving 13 bases not matched to a gene. CDR3 DNA: TGTGCCAGCAATCCGGGACAGCGGATTACTCAAGAGACCCAGTACTTC. Amino acid sequence: CASNPGQRITQETQYF.

In regard to this clonotype: A single base separates this from a much larger clone, so it may be a read error. The CDR3 spells CASSATSVHNEQLF. For the CDR3, the DNA is TGTGCCAGCAGTGCGACTAGCGTCCACAATGAGCAGCTCTTC. The chain recombines TRBV27 with TRBJ2-1; 8 nucleotides agree with TRBD2. Germline CDR1 MNHEY, CDR2 SMNVEV (reference sequence). This CDR3 region has 14 residues.

At least ten counts were recorded for this clonotype. This sequence joins TRBV9 and TRBJ2-5; maybe TRBD1 (6 bases). The ends were cut back, 4 bases at V and 1 base at J, with 14 bases in the middle. The CDR3 is 15 residues long. The germline V gene encodes CDR1 SGDLS and CDR2 YYNGEE. The CDR3 nucleotides read TGTGCCAGCAGCCCCGATACACAGGGCCAAGAGACCCAGTACTTC. Translation gives CASSPDTQGQETQYF.

This clonotype was detected many times. Since a much larger clone is just one base distant, this may be a read error. This chain joins TRBV7-2 and TRBJ2-7; tentative D call: TRBD1 (5 bases). Germline CDR1 reads SGHTA; CDR2 reads FQGNSA. This CDR3 has 12 amino acids. The V gene lost 6 bases and the J gene lost 5 bases, with 11 bases spanning the gap. CDR3 DNA sequence: TGTGCCAGCAGTTCAGGGTCCCACGAGCAGTACTTC. Its protein is CASSSGSHEQYF.

This clonotype was picked up many times. The V call is TRBV24-1, the J call TRBJ2-5, with TRBD2 matching 8 bases. With 3 bases clipped from V and 1 base from J, the junction kept 6 bases outside the gene matches. In germline, CDR1 is KGHDR, CDR2 SFDVKD. The CDR3 contains 16 residues. CDR3 in amino acids: CATSDPGGGIQETQYF. The CDR3 DNA sequence: TGTGCCACCAGTGATCCCGGGGGGGGAATCCAAGAGACCCAGTACTTC.

This clonotype appeared many times. This rearrangement joins TRBV12-3 or TRBV12-4 to TRBJ2-7, with D unclear. The CDR3 loop spans 14 amino acids. With 3 bases removed from V and 4 bases from J, the gap between germline ends came to 13 bases. CDR3 sequence reads: CASSFGGSLYEQYF. The CDR3 DNA reads as TGTGCCAGCAGTTTTGGCGGTTCTCTATACGAGCAGTACTTC.

The chain employs TRBV7-2 and TRBJ2-5; D ambiguous. CDR1 and CDR2 from the germline V gene are SGHTA and FQGNSA. Trimming pared 5 bases from V and 5 bases from J, leaving 12 bases between. The CDR3 loop spans 13 amino acids. The CDR3 sequence: CASSLYETETQYF. The CDR3, as DNA: TGTGCCAGCAGCCTTTACGAGACGGAGACCCAGTACTTC.

This clonotype was detected many times. The chain has TRBV6-1 and TRBJ2-6, with D uncertain. Deletions cut 1 base from V and 0 bases from J, with 10 bases between. CDR1 is MNHNS, CDR2 SASEGT, per germline. CDR3 length: 17 amino acids. As DNA, the CDR3 is TGTGCCAGCAGTGAAGATCCCGCGCTCTCTGGGGCCAACGTCCTGACTTTC. The encoded protein is CASSEDPALSGANVLTF.

A remark on this clonotype: One end of the junction fails to match germline, which may point to a read error. The J gene is TRBJ1-2, the V gene TRBV6-5; D is ambiguous. The CDR3 is 13 amino acids. Germline CDR1 and CDR2: MNHEY and SVGAGI. CDR3 in DNA: TGTGCCAGCGGTTACTCACAGTACGGGGGCTACACCTTC. This codes for CASGYSQYGGYTF.

This clonotype was counted many times. As DNA, the CDR3 is TGTGCCAGCAGCCTCTTGGCAGGGGAGCAAGAGACCCAGTACTTC. Translating it yields CASSLLAGEQETQYF. The chain couples TRBV7-2 to TRBJ2-5; maybe TRBD1 (6 bases). This CDR3 region has 15 residues. The V end was cut by 5 bases, the J end by 2 bases, with 15 bases between. Per germline, CDR1 SGHTA and CDR2 FQGNSA.

This clonotype was detected many times. The rearrangement links TRBV28 to TRBJ2-7; 9 bases map to TRBD1. The CDR3 consists of 14 residues. Germline CDR1 MDHEN, CDR2 SYDVKM. The ends lost 5 bases at V and 4 bases at J; junction bases unmatched: 6. DNA for the CDR3: TGTGCCAGCAGTCCCGGGACAGGGTTATACGAGCAGTACTTC. The encoded protein is CASSPGTGLYEQYF.

This chain joins TRBV5-1 and TRBJ2-3, with TRBD2 identical over 8 bases. After removal of 4 bases from V and 2 bases from J, the junction contained 6 bases not matched to a gene. The CDR3 is made up of 15 amino acids. The germline V gene has CDR1 SGHRS and CDR2 YFSETQ. DNA for the CDR3: TGCGCCAGCAGCCAGCGGGGGATGATCACAGATACGCAGTATTTT. It codes for CASSQRGMITDTQYF. The variable domain in full, with the rest retrieved from reference TRBV5-1 and TRBJ2-3, is KAGVTQTPRYLIKTRGQQVTLSCSPISGHRSVSWYQQTPGQGLQFLFEYFSETQRNKGNFPGRFSGRQFSNSRSEMNVSTLELGDSALYLCASSQRGMITDTQYFGPGTRLTVL.

This clonotype came up many times. V is TRBV4-1 and J is TRBJ1-1, with D maybe TRBD1 (5 bases). V was pared by 3 bases and J by 4 bases, with 15 bases between. There are 15 residues in the CDR3. Per the germline V gene, CDR1 is MGHRA and CDR2 is YSYEKL. CDR3 coding DNA: TGCGCCAGCAGCCAGGGGCCCGCCGTGGGCACTGAAGCTTTCTTT. This translates into CASSQGPAVGTEAFF.

There are many counts of this clonotype. The gene calls are TRBV5-8 and TRBJ2-5, with 8 bases that match TRBD1. Germline V gene sequence: CDR1 SGHTS, CDR2 YDEGEE. Trimming at V came to 4 bases and at J to 4 bases, leaving 6 bases not matched to a gene. There are 14 residues in the CDR3. CDR3 sequence reads: CASSPETGAETQYF. In DNA form, the CDR3 reads TGTGCCAGCAGCCCGGAGACAGGGGCAGAGACCCAGTACTTC. Full variable domain (rest looked up from reference TRBV5-8 and TRBJ2-5): EAGVTQSPTHLIKTRGQQATLRCSPISGHTSVYWYQQALGLGLQFLLWYDEGEERNRGNFPPRFSGRQFPNYSSELNVNALELEDSALYLCASSPETGAETQYFGPGTRLLVL.

This clonotype came up many times. The rearrangement joins TRBV30 to TRBJ1-5, with D perhaps matching TRBD1 (5 bases). The CDR3 runs to 14 residues. V lost 0 bases to trimming and J lost 4 bases, with 10 bases between them. Germline CDR1 GTSNPN, CDR2 SVGIG (reference sequence). CDR3 residues: CAWSVGAGNQPQHF. CDR3 DNA sequence: TGTGCCTGGAGTGTCGGGGCAGGGAATCAGCCCCAGCATTTT.

This clonotype was seen a handful of times. This chain joins TRBV30 and TRBJ1-5, with D hard to call. Germline lookup yields CDR1 GTSNPN and CDR2 SVGIG (reference sequence). The V end lost 0 bases, the J end lost 7 bases, and 10 bases lay between the germline ends. CDR3 size: 13 residues. CDR3: CAWSVLGEQPQHF. In nucleotides, the CDR3 is TGTGCCTGGAGTGTATTGGGTGAGCAGCCCCAGCATTTT.

This clonotype was recorded many times. The rearrangement links TRBV12-3 or TRBV12-4 to TRBJ1-1; TRBD1 aligns across 8 bases. The CDR3 is 14 amino acids. Trimming cost V 4 bases and J 4 bases; bases outside gene matches: 5. In DNA form, the CDR3 reads TGTGCCAGCAGTTGGGGGCAGGGGGCCACTGAAGCTTTCTTT. Its translation: CASSWGQGATEAFF.

The rearrangement links TRBV6-2 or TRBV6-3 to TRBJ2-6; D might be TRBD1 (5 bases). Germline-derived CDR1 and CDR2 are MNHEY and SVGEGT. Trimming pared 10 bases from V and 0 bases from J, leaving 22 bases between. This CDR3 has 18 residues. CDR3 bases: TGTGCCACCCGTTACCAGGGCGATGGGCTCTCTGGGGCCAACGTCCTGACTTTC. Translating gives CATRYQGDGLSGANVLTF.